The 20 T cell receptor beta chains presented below share a single source sample, sequenced in a study of blood T cell repertoires in COVID-19. Generated by immunoSEQ multiplex PCR, the TCRdb table keeps only in-frame clones and is missing some. The sample contains approximately 160,000 clones, roughly 80% of which appear only once. Sequencing was carried out using PBMCs or T cells enriched from blood (not recorded which). These receptors were taken from a man aged 50 to 60 who had recovered from COVID-19.

This clone came up a few times. The chain recombines TRBV2 with TRBJ2-2; D ambiguous. The CDR3 totals 12 residues. V lost 6 bases to trimming and J lost 3 bases, with 5 bases between them. CDR1 is SNHLY, CDR2 FYNNEI, per germline. The CDR3 DNA follows: TGTGCCAGCAGACTCGACACCGGGGAGCTGTTTTTT. Translating it yields CASRLDTGELFF.

The chain links TRBV18 to TRBJ1-1; 7 bases map to TRBD1. V was clipped by 3 bases and J by 4 bases; unmatched bases: 5. CDR3 length equals 14 residues. CDR1 is KGHSH, CDR2 LQKENI, per germline. The CDR3 nucleotides read TGTGCCAGCTCACCTACAACAGGGGTCACTGAAGCTTTCTTT. Its translation is CASSPTTGVTEAFF.

CDR3 region: CASSSPLGSTYEQYF. The CDR3 region has the DNA TGTGCCAGCAGTTCCCCCCTCGGGTCCACCTACGAGCAGTACTTC. The chain uses TRBV6-2 or TRBV6-3 and TRBJ2-7, with no clear D. Trimming took off 4 bases at V and 2 bases at J, with 15 bases between the two ends. The CDR3 is 15 amino acids. The germline V gene encodes CDR1 MNHEY and CDR2 SVGEGT.

The gene calls are TRBV5-8 and TRBJ1-1; 9 nucleotides align to TRBD1. The CDR3 length is 15 residues. Germline CDR1 is SGHTS and CDR2 is YDEGEE. J was trimmed by 11 bases and V by 3 bases; bases with no gene match: 14. The CDR3 nucleotides read TGTGCCAGCAGCTCAAGCGGGACAGGGCCGTTATCTGCTTTCTTT. This encodes CASSSSGTGPLSAFF.

The CDR3 reads CASSLTGQNTEAFF. In DNA form, the CDR3 reads TGTGCCAGTAGTCTCACAGGGCAGAACACTGAAGCTTTCTTT. The V and J genes are TRBV19 and TRBJ1-1; D might be TRBD1 (6 bases). The germline gives CDR1 LNHDA, CDR2 SQIVND (reference sequence). V was shortened by 5 bases and J by 1 base, with 11 bases between the two germline ends. CDR3 size: 14 residues.

Only a few counts were recorded for this clone. The rearrangement joins TRBV6-2 or TRBV6-3 to TRBJ1-6; 9 bases align to TRBD1. Germline assignment: CDR1 MNHEY and CDR2 SVGEGT. With 2 bases clipped from V and 6 bases from J, the junction kept 5 bases outside the gene matches. The CDR3 is made up of 16 amino acids. The CDR3 sequence is CASSYILGQGNSPLHF. Here the CDR3 DNA reads TGTGCCAGCAGTTACATATTGGGACAGGGTAATTCACCCCTCCACTTT.

The chain recombines TRBV27 with TRBJ1-5; 8 bases fit TRBD1. The V and J ends lost 3 bases and 5 bases, in that order; junction bases with no gene match: 3. The CDR3 is 14 residues long. Germline CDR1 reads MNHEY; CDR2 reads SMNVEV (reference sequence). The CDR3 sequence: CASSFRGPDQPQHF. CDR3 DNA sequence: TGTGCCAGCAGTTTCAGGGGGCCAGATCAGCCCCAGCATTTT.

This clone was recorded once. The rearrangement links TRBV19 to TRBJ1-2; D call uncertain. The germline V gene has CDR1 LNHDA and CDR2 SQIVND (reference sequence). Trimming removed 1 base at V and 1 base at J, with 7 bases between. The CDR3 contains 14 residues. CDR3 residues: CASSIGQFNYGYTF. CDR3 DNA: TGTGCCAGTAGTATAGGCCAGTTTAACTATGGCTACACCTTC. The full variable domain, in which reference TRBV19 and TRBJ1-2 provide the parts outside the CDR3, is DGGITQSPKYLFRKEGQNVTLSCEQNLNHDAMYWYRQDPGQGLRLIYYSQIVNDFQKGDIAEGYSVSREKKESFPLTVTSAQKNPTAFYLCASSIGQFNYGYTFGSGTRLTVV.

The chain uses TRBV2 and TRBJ1-6; 7 bases are shared with TRBD1. The CDR3 length is 14 residues. V gave up 6 bases and J gave up 7 bases; unmatched junction bases: 6. Per germline, CDR1 SNHLY and CDR2 FYNNEI. The CDR3 is CASSWTGGNSPLHF. The CDR3 coding sequence is TGTGCCAGCAGCTGGACAGGAGGAAATTCACCCCTCCACTTT. The full variable domain, completed using reference TRBV2 and TRBJ1-6, is EPEVTQTPSHQVTQMGQEVILRCVPISNHLYFYWYRQILGQKVEFLVSFYNNEISEKSEIFDDQFSVERPDGSNFTLKIRSTKLEDSAMYFCASSWTGGNSPLHFGNGTRLTVT.

The genes are TRBV5-4 and TRBJ1-4; tentative D call: TRBD1 (6 bases). This CDR3 has 16 amino acids. Germline CDR1 SGHNT, CDR2 YYREEE (reference sequence). Between the trimmed V and J ends, which lost 4 bases and 7 bases, there was a span of 20 bases. CDR3 amino acids: CASSNHDRLGSEKLFF. The CDR3, as DNA: TGTGCCAGCAGCAATCACGACAGGTTGGGGAGTGAAAAACTGTTTTTT. Full variable domain (remainder filled in from reference TRBV5-4 and TRBJ1-4): ETGVTQSPTHLIKTRGQQVTLRCSSQSGHNTVSWYQQALGQGPQFIFQYYREEENGRGNFPPRFSGLQFPNYSSELNVNALELDDSALYLCASSNHDRLGSEKLFFGSGTQLSVL.

The V and J genes are TRBV20-1 and TRBJ1-1; 8 nucleotides agree with TRBD1. CDR1 and CDR2 from the germline V gene are DFQATT and SNEGSKA (reference sequence). The trim removed 3 bases at V and 0 bases at J, leaving 9 bases unmatched. The CDR3 loop spans 16 amino acids. CDR3 in amino acids: CSASRQGSDMNTEAFF. The CDR3 nucleotides are TGCAGTGCTAGTAGACAGGGGTCTGACATGAACACTGAAGCTTTCTTT.

This clone appeared once. CDR3 sequence (DNA): TGTGCCACCAGCAGAGTCGATCAGCCCCAGCATTTT. Amino acids: CATSRVDQPQHF. The chain is built from TRBV15 and TRBJ1-5; no definite D call. This CDR3 is built from 12 residues. The V end was cut by 1 base, the J end by 5 bases, with 3 bases between. Germline V gives CDR1 LNHNV, CDR2 YYDKDF (reference sequence).

Many counts were recorded for this clone. The J gene is TRBJ1-1, the V gene TRBV5-6, with 9 positions matching TRBD1. The CDR3 spans 15 residues. CDR1 is SGHDT, CDR2 YYEEEE, per germline. V shed 4 bases, J shed 0 bases, and the junction held 4 bases outside the gene matches. The CDR3 loop reads CASSGGTGMNTEAFF. CDR3 nucleotide sequence: TGTGCCAGCAGCGGCGGGACAGGGATGAACACTGAAGCTTTCTTT. Looking up the rest from reference TRBV5-6 and TRBJ1-1 gives the full variable domain: DAGVTQSPTHLIKTRGQQVTLRCSPKSGHDTVSWYQQALGQGPQFIFQYYEEEERQRGNFPDRFSGHQFPNYSSELNVNALLLGDSALYLCASSGGTGMNTEAFFGQGTRLTVV.

This clone occurred once. As DNA, the CDR3 is TGTGCCAGCAGCTTTAGCGGTGGGGAGACCCAGTACTTC. Its translation: CASSFSGGETQYF. J is TRBJ2-5 and V is TRBV7-2, with D possibly TRBD2 on 6 matching bases. Trimming took 3 bases from V and 5 from J, leaving 10 bases between them. The CDR3 is made up of 13 amino acids. Germline assignment: CDR1 SGHTA and CDR2 FQGNSA.

The rearrangement joins TRBV5-4 to TRBJ1-6; no firm D call. V was shortened by 0 bases and J by 5 bases, with 9 bases between the two germline ends. Germline V gene sequence: CDR1 SGHNT, CDR2 YYREEE (reference sequence). This CDR3 comprises 15 residues. The CDR3 bases are TGTGCCAGCAGCTTGGGACACAGAAATAATTCACCCCTCCACTTT. Translated, it gives CASSLGHRNNSPLHF.

V and J are TRBV25-1 and TRBJ1-2, with TRBD1 identical over 11 bases. The CDR3 consists of 15 residues. Germline values: CDR1 MGHDK, CDR2 SYGVNS. V shed 3 bases, J shed 6 bases, and the junction held 6 bases outside the gene matches. CDR3 protein: CASSERTGGVDGYTF. The CDR3 DNA reads as TGTGCCAGCAGTGAGCGGACAGGGGGCGTGGATGGCTACACCTTC.

The chain is built from TRBV11-2 and TRBJ1-5; D might be TRBD1 (5 bases). Deletions cut 5 bases from V and 3 bases from J, with 11 bases between. CDR3 size: 14 residues. Germline values: CDR1 SGHAT, CDR2 FQNNGV. CDR3 DNA: TGTGCCAGCAGCCCAGGGTCAGTCAATCAGCCCCAGCATTTT. It codes for CASSPGSVNQPQHF. The entire variable domain, with the rest obtained from reference TRBV11-2 and TRBJ1-5, is as follows: EAGVAQSPRYKIIEKRQSVAFWCNPISGHATLYWYQQILGQGPKLLIQFQNNGVVDDSQLPKDRFSAERLKGVDSTLKIQPAKLEDSAVYLCASSPGSVNQPQHFGDGTRLSIL.

The V gene is TRBV21-1, the J gene TRBJ1-3; the D segment call TRBD1 is taken from the table without a DNA check. TRBV21-1 is termed a pseudogene. The CDR3 totals 13 residues. CDR3 loop: CAVADRAGNTIYF. In DNA, the CDR3 is TGTGCCGTAGCTGACAGGGCCGGAAACACCATATATTTT.

The rearrangement joins TRBV6-1 to TRBJ1-1; D may be TRBD1 (5 bases). V lost 3 bases, J lost 4 bases, and 12 bases lay in between. This CDR3 region has 14 residues. The V gene's germline CDR1 is MNHNS and CDR2 SASEGT. This CDR3 reads CASSDRDSVTEAFF. DNA for the CDR3: TGTGCCAGCAGTGACAGGGATTCGGTCACTGAAGCTTTCTTT.

V is TRBV20-1 and J is TRBJ2-6, with D possibly matching TRBD1 (5 bases). The V end was cut by 3 bases, the J end by 0 bases, with 12 bases between. CDR1 is DFQATT and CDR2 is SNEGSKA in the germline V gene (reference sequence). The CDR3 contains 16 residues. The CDR3: CSASLGALSGANVLTF. In DNA, the CDR3 is TGCAGTGCTAGTTTAGGGGCTCTCTCTGGGGCCAACGTCCTGACTTTC.